These 19 T cell receptor beta chains share one sample of origin, sequenced in a study of monozygotic twins with inflammatory bowel disease. Reanalyzing the 5' RACE reads, TCRdb keeps one entry per CDR3 protein, without DNA. The ten most abundant clones cover over 2.5% of a sample with under 200,000 distinct CDR3 sequences. The material sequenced was blood. The receptors were gathered from a human donor with ulcerative colitis or Crohn's disease, or a healthy co-twin of an affected twin (not recorded which).

This chain connects TRBV10-2 to TRBJ2-1; TCRdb's D call, TRBD2, is unchecked because there is no DNA. This CDR3 region has 15 residues. Germline V gene sequence: CDR1 WSHSY, CDR2 SAAADI. The CDR3 is CASRETSGSNNEQFF.

The chain has TRBV6-2 or TRBV6-3 and TRBJ2-7; TCRdb reports TRBD1, a call that lacks DNA to check it against. Germline CDR1 reads MNHEY; CDR2 reads SVGEGT. The length of the CDR3 is 15 residues. CDR3 region: CASSLGDRSSYEQYF.

The chain couples TRBV5-1 to TRBJ1-1. Germline CDR1 SGHRS, CDR2 YFSETQ. This CDR3 region has 14 residues. The CDR3 protein is CASSLGWGVPEAFF.

The V gene is TRBV28, the J gene TRBJ2-5; checking the TCRdb D call of TRBD1 is not possible without DNA. Germline values: CDR1 MDHEN, CDR2 SYDVKM. The CDR3 consists of 11 residues. CDR3 in amino acids: CASSLRENQYF.

V is TRBV11-1 and J is TRBJ2-7; the TCRdb call, TRBD1, lacks DNA for checking. The CDR3 runs 15 residues. The V gene's germline CDR1 is SGHAT and CDR2 FQDESV (reference sequence). The CDR3 spells CASSLGTGIAYEQYF. Based on the CDR3 plus reference TRBV11-1 and TRBJ2-7, the full variable domain is EAEVAQSPRYKITEKSQAVAFWCDPISGHATLYWYRQILGQGPELLVQFQDESVVDDSQLPKDRFSAERLKGVDSTLKIQPAELGDSAMYLCASSLGTGIAYEQYFGPGTRLTVT.

V is TRBV20-1 and J is TRBJ2-2; the D call from TCRdb, TRBD2, cannot be confirmed without DNA. This CDR3 has 17 residues. Germline V gene lookup returns CDR1 DFQATT and CDR2 SNEGSKA (reference sequence). This CDR3 reads CSADPRAGGPNTGELFF.

The V call is TRBV29-1, the J call TRBJ2-5; TCRdb proposes TRBD2, but this gene call is untestable without DNA. CDR3 length: 16 residues. The germline gives CDR1 SQVTM, CDR2 ANQGSEA. The CDR3 is CSLNGPTSGSQETQYF.

The chain uses TRBV7-2 and TRBJ2-3. CDR1 SGHTA and CDR2 FQGNSA come from the germline V gene. The CDR3 loop spans 15 amino acids. CDR3 in amino acids: CASSLAAHPTDTQYF.

This chain connects TRBV20-1 to TRBJ2-7; checking the TCRdb D call of TRBD2 is not possible without DNA. The germline V gene encodes CDR1 DFQATT and CDR2 SNEGSKA (reference sequence). The CDR3 consists of 11 residues. The CDR3 sequence: CSGLAGAEQYF.

The chain couples TRBV28 to TRBJ1-1. Germline lookup yields CDR1 MDHEN and CDR2 SYDVKM. The CDR3 contains 14 residues. CDR3: CASSYLRTDTEAFF.

The chain links TRBV28 to TRBJ1-5; TCRdb indicates TRBD1, and absent DNA this call remains unverified. Germline lookup yields CDR1 MDHEN and CDR2 SYDVKM. The length of the CDR3 is 14 residues. The CDR3 sequence: CASRLDRGVQPQHF.

The chain is built from TRBV5-6 and TRBJ2-5. The CDR3 has 13 residues. Germline assignment: CDR1 SGHDT and CDR2 YYEEEE. Here the CDR3 reads CASSTKDRETQYF.

This chain links TRBV6-6 with TRBJ1-2. This CDR3 region has 12 residues. CDR1 and CDR2 from the germline V gene are MNHNY and SVGAGI (reference sequence). The CDR3 region is CASTHGGYGYTF.

The chain carries TRBV5-4 and TRBJ1-1. CDR1 and CDR2 from the germline V gene are SGHNT and YYREEE (reference sequence). The CDR3 is 16 amino acids. CDR3 residues: CASSLPGRSGFTEAFF.

The chain links TRBV4-3 to TRBJ2-5; TCRdb designates TRBD1, a call that cannot be tested without DNA. The germline CDR1 and CDR2 sequences are LGHNA and YSLEER. The CDR3 spans 16 residues. CDR3 amino acids: CASSPHPQGVAETQYF.

The rearrangement joins TRBV24-1 to TRBJ2-5; TCRdb calls TRBD2, which cannot be checked without DNA. The CDR3 has 17 residues. Germline loops: CDR1 KGHDR, CDR2 SFDVKD. The CDR3 loop reads CATSDPKLAGVGETQYF.

The V call is TRBV6-2 or TRBV6-3, the J call TRBJ2-7; checking the TCRdb D call of TRBD2 is not possible without DNA. CDR3 length: 16 residues. Germline V gives CDR1 MNHEY, CDR2 SVGEGT. CDR3 residues: CASSRTSGYNSYEQYF.

The rearrangement uses TRBV25-1 and TRBJ1-1; the D gene TCRdb calls, TRBD1, cannot be checked with no DNA. CDR1 is MGHDK, CDR2 SYGVNS, per germline. The CDR3 totals 14 residues. CDR3 sequence reads: CASIGPAHVTEAFF.

The genes are TRBV7-9 and TRBJ2-4; TCRdb's D call, TRBD1, is unchecked because there is no DNA. CDR1 is SEHNR and CDR2 is FQNEAQ in the germline V gene (reference sequence). The CDR3 has 15 residues. The chain's CDR3 is CASRAVGVAKNMQYF. Together with reference TRBV7-9 and TRBJ2-4, the CDR3 gives the full variable domain: DTGVSQNPRHKITKRGQNVTFRCDPISEHNRLYWYRQTLGQGPEFLTYFQNEAQLEKSRLLSDRFSAERPKGSFSTLEIQRTEQGDSAMYLCASRAVGVAKNMQYFGAGTRLSVL.